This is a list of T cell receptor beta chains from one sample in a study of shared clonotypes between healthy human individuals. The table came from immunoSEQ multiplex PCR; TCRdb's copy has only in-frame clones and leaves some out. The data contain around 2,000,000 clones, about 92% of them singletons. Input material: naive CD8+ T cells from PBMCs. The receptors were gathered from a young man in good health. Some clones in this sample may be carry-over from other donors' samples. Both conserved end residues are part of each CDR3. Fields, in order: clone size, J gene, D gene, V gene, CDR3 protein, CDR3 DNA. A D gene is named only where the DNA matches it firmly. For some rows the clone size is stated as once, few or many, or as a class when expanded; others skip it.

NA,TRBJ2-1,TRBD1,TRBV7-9,CASSIGTGGINEQFF,TGTGCCAGCAGCATCGGGACAGGGGGCATCAATGAGCAGTTCTTC
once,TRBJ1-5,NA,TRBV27,CASSLYRWSNQPQHF,TGTGCCAGCAGTTTATATCGGTGGAGCAATCAGCCCCAGCATTTT
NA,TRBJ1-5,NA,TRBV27,CASSSIGQIYQPQHF,TGTGCCAGCAGTTCAATAGGACAGATTTATCAGCCCCAGCATTTT
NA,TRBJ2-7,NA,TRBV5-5,CASRRSQSPSYEQYF,TGTGCCAGCAGGAGATCACAATCCCCCTCCTACGAGCAGTACTTC
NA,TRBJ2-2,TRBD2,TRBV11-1,CASSPSGTNTGELFF,TGTGCCAGCAGCCCTAGCGGGACGAACACCGGGGAGCTGTTTTTT
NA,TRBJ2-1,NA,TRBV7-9,CASSLAGQPSNEQFF,TGTGCCAGCAGCTTAGCGGGACAACCTTCCAATGAGCAGTTCTTC
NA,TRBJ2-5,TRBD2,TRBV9,CASSQAGALETQYF,TGTGCCAGCAGCCAAGCGGGAGCTTTGGAGACCCAGTACTTC
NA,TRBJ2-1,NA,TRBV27,CASSLLTPSSYNEQFF,TGTGCCAGCAGTTTATTGACTCCAAGCTCCTACAATGAGCAGTTCTTC
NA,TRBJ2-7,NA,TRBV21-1,CASSKDSQVIYEQYF,TGTGCCAGCAGCAAGGACAGCCAAGTAATCTACGAGCAGTACTTC
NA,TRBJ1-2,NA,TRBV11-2,CASSLGQTAYGYTF,TGTGCCAGCAGCTTAGGACAGACCGCCTATGGCTACACCTTC
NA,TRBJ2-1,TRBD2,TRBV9,CASSGRLAGDEQFF,TGTGCCAGCAGCGGGCGACTAGCGGGAGATGAGCAGTTCTTC
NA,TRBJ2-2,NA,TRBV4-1,CASSQDTSIGETGELFF,TGCGCCAGCAGCCAAGATACGTCGATTGGGGAGACCGGGGAGCTGTTTTTT
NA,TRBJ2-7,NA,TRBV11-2,CASSFGGSSSYEQYF,TGTGCCAGCAGCTTTGGTGGTTCCAGCTCCTACGAGCAGTACTTC
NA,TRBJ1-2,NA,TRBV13,CASTPSEQYGYTF,TGTGCCAGCACTCCCTCGGAACAATATGGCTACACCTTC
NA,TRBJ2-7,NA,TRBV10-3,CAISESGGTVRSYEQYF,TGTGCCATCAGTGAGTCGGGGGGGACAGTCCGCTCCTACGAGCAGTACTTC
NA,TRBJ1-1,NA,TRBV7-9,CASSPDTANTEAFF,TGTGCCAGCAGCCCGGACACAGCGAACACTGAAGCTTTCTTT
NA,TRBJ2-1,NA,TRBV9,CASSVGRQRGLEQFF,TGTGCCAGCAGCGTAGGGCGGCAGAGGGGCCTTGAGCAGTTCTTC